This TCR beta chain was captured in a study of CD8+CD57+ T cells in acquired aplastic anemia (dated by TCRdb to about 2018). As for the study more broadly: On average, sorted CD4+ and CD8+ cells yielded 3.2 ug of extracted DNA, with a range of about 0.17 to 27.4 ug. A CD8+CD57+ expansion meant a frequency higher than the mean frequency seen in healthy subjects.

The patients picked for sequencing were ones in whom flow cytometry had shown an expansion of CD8+CD57+ cells. Severe acquired aplastic anemia was diagnosed in all patients according to International Study of Aplastic Anemia and Agranulocytosis and Camitta criteria. At the time blood was sampled, none of the patients had received any therapy. The study deep-sequenced TCR repertoires of sorted CD4+ and CD8+ blood T cells from severe aplastic anemia patients and healthy subjects. Patients were enrolled in the USA under clinicaltrials.gov protocols 00001620, 01623167, 00001397, 00071045, 00081523 and 00961064. Ficoll-Paque density gradient centrifugation was used to isolate peripheral blood mononuclear cells. Before DNA was extracted, CD4+ and CD8+ T cells were sorted using either FACS or magnetic beads. Genomic DNA was used as template for profiling of TCR beta VDJ combinations and CDR3 sequences. An Illumina HiSeq 2000 was used for TCR repertoire sequencing. Concerning the study's data processing: TRBV/TRBJ rearrangement plots, CDR3 size and DJ length profiles, and Simpson's diversity index were used to evaluate the repertoires. The most abundant DNA sequence in the deep sequencing data was defined as the immunodominant clone. CDR3 amino acid sequences were checked for sharing between subjects and were compared against published repertoires and the VDJdb database. TCRdb cleaned the public reads at Q25 with fastp, built clones with MiXCR and kept in-frame beta chains. When rows share a CDR3 protein, they turn into one entry using the most common DNA and genes. The V and J calls follow TCRdb's processing rather than the paper's. The sample table contains 200,000 to 300,000 distinct CDR3 sequences; only one count was recorded for 40% to 50% of them. The top ten hold 7% to 9.5% of the sample.

This clonotype has only a few counts. Its binding antigen is unknown. The record has no base qualities; no much larger clone is one base away. The study at large found these results: Fewer than 35 CD8+ CDR3 sequences were found to be shared between patients and controls, but these sequences appeared to be highly expressed in patients and within the immunodominant clones of the patients. Patients and healthy controls showed no significant difference in CD8+ Simpson's diversity (P=0.060).

The specimen sequenced was sorted CD4+, CD8+, or CD8+CD57+ T cells (not recorded which) from PBMCs. The receptor was isolated from a human donor with aplastic anemia.

The nucleotide sequence is TGCAGCGTTGAAGTGGGGGGCGGGGGTGGCCAGTACTTC. Translation gives CSVEVGGGGGQYF. The receptor chain draws on TRBV29-1 and TRBJ2-5, with a tentative D gene TRBD2 over 7 matching bases. Cut back by 1 base and 10 bases, the V and J ends lie 16 bases apart. From the germline V gene, CDR1 is SQVTM and CDR2 is ANQGSEA. There are 13 amino acids in the CDR3, from cysteine to phenylalanine inclusive. Only the CDR3 region is kept as DNA, spanning 39 bases read in frame from base 1.